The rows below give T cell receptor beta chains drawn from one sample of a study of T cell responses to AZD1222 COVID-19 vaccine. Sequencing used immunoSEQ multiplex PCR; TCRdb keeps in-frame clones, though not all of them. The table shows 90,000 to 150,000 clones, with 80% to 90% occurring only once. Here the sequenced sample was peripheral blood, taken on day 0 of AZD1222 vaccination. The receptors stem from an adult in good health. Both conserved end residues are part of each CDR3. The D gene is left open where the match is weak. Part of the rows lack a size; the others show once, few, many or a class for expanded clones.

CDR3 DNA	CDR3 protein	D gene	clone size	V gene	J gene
TGTGCCAGCACAACGGGGGGGCATGGCTACACCTTC	CASTTGGHGYTF	NA	NA	TRBV12-3/TRBV12-4	TRBJ1-2
TGTGCCAGCAGCTACCGGGCCGCCGAGACCCAGTACTTC	CASSYRAAETQYF	NA	NA	TRBV5-4	TRBJ2-5
TGTGCCAGCAGTGAATATGTCGGGACAGGGGCGGATGAGCAGTTCTTC	CASSEYVGTGADEQFF	TRBD1	NA	TRBV25-1	TRBJ2-1
TGTGCCAGCAGCCCGAGTCCCTTCTACGAGCAGTACTTC	CASSPSPFYEQYF	NA	NA	TRBV9	TRBJ2-7
TGTGCCAGCTCACCACAGGACGGCACTGAAGCTTTCTTT	CASSPQDGTEAFF	NA	NA	TRBV18	TRBJ1-1
TGCGCCAGCAGGAGACTAGCTAGCACAGATACGCAGTATTTT	CASRRLASTDTQYF	TRBD2	NA	TRBV10-2	TRBJ2-3
TGTGCCTGGAGTGGACTCAACAGGGTACGAGTCCATGGCTACACCTTC	CAWSGLNRVRVHGYTF	NA	few	TRBV30	TRBJ1-2
TGTGCCAGCAGTAAATTAGTTAGCGGGAGGGCCGGAGGCTCCTACAATGAGCAGTTCTTC	CASSKLVSGRAGGSYNEQFF	TRBD2	NA	TRBV27	TRBJ2-1
TGCGCCAGCAGCGCATCTCCGGGACAGATAAATCAGCCCCAGCATTTT	CASSASPGQINQPQHF	TRBD1	NA	TRBV5-1	TRBJ1-5
TGTGCCAGCAGCCTAACAGGGGTTAATGAAAAACTGTTTTTT	CASSLTGVNEKLFF	TRBD1	NA	TRBV28	TRBJ1-4
TGTGCCAGCAGCCAAGCCGGGACAGGCGAAAAACTGTTTTTT	CASSQAGTGEKLFF	TRBD1	once	TRBV4-2	TRBJ1-4
TGTGCCAGCAGCTTTGAGGAACCGAACTATGGCTACACCTTC	CASSFEEPNYGYTF	NA	NA	TRBV5-6	TRBJ1-2
TGTGCCAGCAGTGAGTTACACCCCACGATTACAGGGTACACTGAAGCTTTCTTT	CASSELHPTITGYTEAFF	NA	NA	TRBV6-1	TRBJ1-1
TGTGCCAGCAGTGCCTTAGGACAGGGGGAATACAATGAGCAGTTCTTC	CASSALGQGEYNEQFF	TRBD1	NA	TRBV6-4	TRBJ2-1
TGCGCCAGCAGCCCGAAGGAGGGGTTCACTGAAGCTTTCTTT	CASSPKEGFTEAFF	NA	NA	TRBV5-1	TRBJ1-1
TGCAGTGCTAGTCCTTCGACAGGGGGCAGGCATGAAAAACTGTTTTTT	CSASPSTGGRHEKLFF	TRBD1	few	TRBV20-1	TRBJ1-4
TGTGCCTGGAGCAAGGGCGGACTTAGCAATCAGCCCCAGCATTTT	CAWSKGGLSNQPQHF	NA	NA	TRBV30	TRBJ1-5
TGTGCCACCAGTGATGGGTCCCGGGACCGATCGGACCCCCTTGCTGGGGCCAACGTCCTGACTTTC	CATSDGSRDRSDPLAGANVLTF	NA	NA	TRBV24-1	TRBJ2-6
TGTGCCAGCAGTTCCTATGGGGGGGACAAGGGGTTCTACGAGCAGTACTTC	CASSSYGGDKGFYEQYF	NA	NA	TRBV27	TRBJ2-7
TGCAGCGTCCTCGGGGCAGATGGAAACACCATATATTTT	CSVLGADGNTIYF	NA	few	TRBV29-1	TRBJ1-3
TGTGCCAGCAGCTTACCCGGGGGCGCCTATGGCTACACCTTC	CASSLPGGAYGYTF	NA	NA	TRBV7-9	TRBJ1-2
TGTGCCAGCAAGGGACAGGGGAACACTGAAGCTTTCTTT	CASKGQGNTEAFF	TRBD1	NA	TRBV2	TRBJ1-1
TGCAGTTCCTCTAGGTTCGGGGAGCTGTTTTTT	CSSSRFGELFF	NA	NA	TRBV20-1	TRBJ2-2
TGTGCCAGCTCAACGGGGGGGGACAGCTATGGCTACACCTTC	CASSTGGDSYGYTF	TRBD1	once	TRBV11-1	TRBJ1-2
TGTGCCAGCAGTCCCCCGAGGGCCTCTTCCTACGAGCAGTACTTC	CASSPPRASSYEQYF	NA	NA	TRBV16	TRBJ2-7
TGTGCCACCAGTGCTTCTTGGTACCAAGAGACCCAGTACTTC	CATSASWYQETQYF	NA	NA	TRBV24-1	TRBJ2-5
TGCGCCAGCAGTGGGGGGGATGGGCACAATGAGCAGTTCTTC	CASSGGDGHNEQFF	NA	NA	TRBV10-2	TRBJ2-1
TGTGCCAGCCCTCGGGACAGGGTCTCACCCCTCCACTTT	CASPRDRVSPLHF	TRBD1	few	TRBV6-5	TRBJ1-6
TGCAGCGTTGACGTGACAGCGCGTGATAAGGGCTACACCTTC	CSVDVTARDKGYTF	NA	NA	TRBV29-1	TRBJ1-2
TGTGCCAGCAGTTTATGGGGTGGACGAAACTCTGGAAACACCATATATTTT	CASSLWGGRNSGNTIYF	NA	NA	TRBV27	TRBJ1-3
TGTGCCTGGAGCCGCCCTGGGGGGACAGCGAACACCTACGAGCAGTACTTC	CAWSRPGGTANTYEQYF	NA	NA	TRBV30	TRBJ2-7
TGTGCCAGCAGCCCCAACGGGGGCCCCACAGATACGCAGTATTTT	CASSPNGGPTDTQYF	NA	NA	TRBV14	TRBJ2-3
TGTGCCAGCAGTTTATCACTGGGGGCGGCCGCTTTCTTT	CASSLSLGAAAFF	NA	once	TRBV12-3/TRBV12-4	TRBJ1-1
TGTGCCTTTTCTATGAACACTGAAGCTTTCTTT	CAFSMNTEAFF	NA	few	TRBV30	TRBJ1-1
TGCGCCAGCAGCTTGGCAGATACGCAGTATTTT	CASSLADTQYF	NA	NA	TRBV5-1	TRBJ2-3
TGTGCCAGCTCACAAATGGGACTAGCGGGAGGTAACAATGAGCAGTTCTTC	CASSQMGLAGGNNEQFF	TRBD2	NA	TRBV18	TRBJ2-1
TGTGCCAGTAGTTCCCGGGCGACAGGGGGCACTGAAGCTTTCTTT	CASSSRATGGTEAFF	TRBD1	NA	TRBV19	TRBJ1-1
TGTGCCAGCAGTCCCGGGACAGGGCTCCTCTACGAGCAGTACTTC	CASSPGTGLLYEQYF	TRBD1	once	TRBV28	TRBJ2-7
TGCGCCAGGGAGCTAGCGGGAGGGGGCTACGAGCAGTACTTC	CARELAGGGYEQYF	TRBD2	NA	TRBV5-1	TRBJ2-7
TGCGCCAGCAGCTTGGCCGGGACTACCTTTAATGAGCAGTTCTTC	CASSLAGTTFNEQFF	TRBD2	few	TRBV5-1	TRBJ2-1
TGCGCCAGCAGCTCGGATCCGGACAATGAGCAGTTCTTC	CASSSDPDNEQFF	NA	few	TRBV5-1	TRBJ2-1
TGTGCCAGCAGCCAAGGACAGGGGAATAGCAATCAGCCCCAGCATTTT	CASSQGQGNSNQPQHF	TRBD1	NA	TRBV7-6	TRBJ1-5